Following are 4 T cell receptor beta chains from one sample sequenced in a study of T cells after posttransplantation cyclophosphamide. Here immunoSEQ multiplex PCR was the method, and the copy in TCRdb shows in-frame clones only, minus some. The sample is made up of 20,000 to 30,000 clones, none counted only once. The sample consisted of PBMCs. The receptors stem from a man aged 50 to 59 in good health, CMV-negative, and a related stem cell transplant donor.

This clone was detected many times. This chain links TRBV29-1 with TRBJ2-7; 7 bases agree with TRBD1. CDR1 SQVTM and CDR2 ANQGSEA come from the germline V gene. V trimming: 7 bases; J trimming: 6 bases; junction bases outside the gene matches: 12. This CDR3 spans 13 amino acids. The CDR3 loop is CSAHRGITCEQYF. In DNA, the CDR3 is TGCAGCGCCCACAGGGGTATCACGTGCGAGCAGTACTTC.

The rearrangement uses TRBV13 and TRBJ2-5, with 8 bases that match TRBD2. The J call may be mistaken, given a closer DNA end match to TRBJ2-7. This CDR3 is 17 amino acids long. Germline V CDR1 and CDR2: PRHDT, FYEKMQ (reference sequence). CDR3 sequence: CASSSREGAGANYEQYF. CDR3 sequence (DNA): TGTGCCAGCAGCTCTAGGGAAGGAGCGGGGGCCAACTACGAGCAGTACTTC.

This clone came up many times. This chain joins TRBV6-1 and TRBJ1-1; TRBD1 agrees at 9 bases. Unmatched junction bases numbered 9, after V lost 3 bases and J lost 7 bases. The CDR3 consists of 15 residues. Germline V lookup: CDR1 MNHNS, CDR2 SASEGT. The CDR3 sequence: CASSDAGTGPDEAFF. DNA for the CDR3: TGTGCCAGCAGTGACGCCGGGACAGGGCCTGATGAAGCTTTCTTT.

There are many counts of this clone. The chain employs TRBV9 and TRBJ2-3; tentative D call: TRBD1 (5 bases). With 3 bases removed from V and 2 bases from J, the gap between germline ends came to 7 bases. The CDR3 consists of 13 residues. Germline CDR1 is SGDLS and CDR2 is YYNGEE. Here the CDR3 reads CASSATATDTQYF. In DNA form, the CDR3 reads TGTGCCAGCAGCGCGACAGCCACAGATACGCAGTATTTT.